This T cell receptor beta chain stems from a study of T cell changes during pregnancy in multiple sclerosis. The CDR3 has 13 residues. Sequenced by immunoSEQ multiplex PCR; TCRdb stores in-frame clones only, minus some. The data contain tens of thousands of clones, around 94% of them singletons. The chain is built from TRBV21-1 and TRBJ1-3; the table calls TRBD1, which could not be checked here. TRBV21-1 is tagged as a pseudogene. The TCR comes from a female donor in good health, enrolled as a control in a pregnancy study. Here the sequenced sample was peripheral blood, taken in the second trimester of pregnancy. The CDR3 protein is CAIRHHSGNTIYF. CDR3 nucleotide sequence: TGTGCCATCAGACACCACTCTGGAAACACCATATATTTT.